One and the same sample provided the 10 T cell receptor beta chains below, sequenced in a study of shared clonotypes between healthy human individuals. Repertoires were generated with immunoSEQ multiplex PCR, while TCRdb's copy carries only in-frame clones and drops some. The top ten clones hold about 0.39% of a sample with 2.3 million or so clones, approximately 95% of them seen once. The material sequenced was naive CD4+ T cells from PBMCs. Described subset: CD45RA+ positively selected. The receptors were sampled from a man aged 18 to 35 in good health. Some clones in this sample may be carry-over from other donors' samples.

Concerning this clone: The sample holds other DNA sequences that translate to the same CDR3. The rearrangement uses TRBV5-1 and TRBJ2-2; no firm D call. Trimming cost V 0 bases and J 5 bases, with 5 bases left between them. This CDR3 has 13 amino acids. Germline lookup yields CDR1 SGHRS and CDR2 YFSETQ. The CDR3 here is CASSLVGTGELFF. CDR3 DNA: TGCGCCAGCAGCTTGGTTGGGACCGGGGAGCTGTTTTTT.

This clone is a singleton in its sample. J is TRBJ1-1 and V is TRBV5-4, with TRBD1 matching over 9 bases. This CDR3 has 16 amino acids. With V trimmed by 4 bases and J by 5 bases, 12 bases remained unmatched. Looked up from germline, CDR1 is SGHNT and CDR2 is YYREEE (reference sequence). The CDR3 nucleotides are TGTGCCAGCAGCCCGACAGGGGGTAAAGGGGGGACTGAAGCTTTCTTT. Translation gives CASSPTGGKGGTEAFF.

This clone was seen a single time. This chain connects TRBV11-2 to TRBJ2-7; a weak D match, TRBD2 (5 bases). CDR3 size: 13 residues. CDR1 is SGHAT, CDR2 FQNNGV, per germline. V dropped 2 bases and J dropped 6 bases, with 11 bases sitting between them. The chain's CDR3 is CASSLFRAGEQYF. The CDR3 DNA reads TGTGCCAGCAGCTTATTCCGCGCGGGCGAGCAGTACTTC. Together with reference TRBV11-2 and TRBJ2-7, the CDR3 gives the full variable domain: EAGVAQSPRYKIIEKRQSVAFWCNPISGHATLYWYQQILGQGPKLLIQFQNNGVVDDSQLPKDRFSAERLKGVDSTLKIQPAKLEDSAVYLCASSLFRAGEQYFGPGTRLTVT.

The chain uses TRBV2 and TRBJ1-3; 11 nucleotides agree with TRBD1. Germline V CDR1 and CDR2: SNHLY, FYNNEI. Trimming at V came to 5 bases and at J to 4 bases, leaving 7 bases not matched to a gene. This CDR3 has 16 residues. The chain's CDR3 is CASSYQGQGAGNTIYF. In nucleotides, the CDR3 is TGTGCCAGCAGTTATCAAGGACAGGGGGCGGGAAACACCATATATTTT.

This clone is a singleton in its sample. The chain employs TRBV19 and TRBJ1-2; TRBD1 matches 8 bases. CDR1 is LNHDA, CDR2 SQIVND, per germline (reference sequence). The CDR3 is 14 residues long. Trimming took 6 bases from V and 2 from J; bases not matched to a gene: 5. This CDR3 is CASSRGQGNYGYTF. DNA for the CDR3: TGTGCCAGTAGCCGTGGACAGGGCAACTATGGCTACACCTTC.

The genes are TRBV9 and TRBJ2-2, with 7 nucleotides matching TRBD2. This CDR3 comprises 17 residues. Trimming cost V 4 bases and J 5 bases; bases outside gene matches: 14. Germline CDR1 and CDR2: SGDLS and YYNGEE. The CDR3 DNA sequence: TGTGCCAGCAGCATATCTGGAGGGAGGGCCGCGACCGGGGAGCTGTTTTTT. It specifies CASSISGGRAATGELFF. The variable domain in full, completed from reference TRBV9 and TRBJ2-2, reads DSGVTQTPKHLITATGQRVTLRCSPRSGDLSVYWYQQSLDQGLQFLIQYYNGEERAKGNILERFSAQQFPDLHSELNLSSLELGDSALYFCASSISGGRAATGELFFGEGSRLTVL.

The CDR3 DNA is TGTGCCAGCAGTGAAACGGGCCTCTATCAGCCCCAGCATTTT. It codes for CASSETGLYQPQHF. This chain links TRBV6-1 with TRBJ1-5; D unresolved. Trimming cost V 2 bases and J 5 bases, with 10 bases left between them. This CDR3 spans 14 amino acids. CDR1 is MNHNS, CDR2 SASEGT, per germline.

This sequence joins TRBV7-9 and TRBJ2-3; TRBD2 aligns across 9 bases. The CDR3 length is 13 residues. Trimming at V came to 5 bases and at J to 6 bases, leaving 3 bases not matched to a gene. The germline CDR1 and CDR2 sequences are SEHNR and FQNEAQ (reference sequence). The CDR3 nucleotides are TGTGCCAGCAGCCGCGGGAGGGCGGATACGCAGTATTTT. Its translation is CASSRGRADTQYF.

The chain employs TRBV27 and TRBJ2-3; possibly TRBD1 for D (6 bases). V shed 8 bases and J shed 1 base, with 34 bases lying between them. The CDR3 extends over 21 amino acids. The V gene's germline CDR1 is MNHEY and CDR2 SMNVEV (reference sequence). CDR3 protein: CASAYWVPTSTGSGGTDTQYF. Written as DNA, the CDR3 is TGTGCCAGCGCCTACTGGGTCCCCACTTCGACAGGCAGTGGGGGCACAGATACGCAGTATTTT.

Concerning this clone itself: Other nucleotide sequences in the sample specify the same CDR3. This chain joins TRBV28 and TRBJ2-5; the D gene is possibly TRBD2 (6 bases). Looked up from germline, CDR1 is MDHEN and CDR2 is SYDVKM. The CDR3 is made up of 12 amino acids. Between the trimmed V and J ends, which lost 3 bases and 5 bases, there was a span of 7 bases. CDR3: CASSFREETQYF. The CDR3 DNA sequence: TGTGCCAGCAGTTTTCGGGAGGAGACCCAGTACTTC.